The rows below give T cell receptor beta chains drawn from one sample of a study of blood T cell repertoires in COVID-19. This table comes from immunoSEQ multiplex PCR, and its TCRdb copy is limited to in-frame clones, with some not included. The table includes 120,000 to 150,000 clones, roughly 84% detected once. Sequenced input: peripheral blood. The receptors here all came from a human donor in a cohort sampled during active COVID-19. CDR3s include the opening cysteine and the closing phenylalanine or tryptophan. The D gene is left open where the match is weak. Clone sizes are given selectively: once, few, many, or a class where the clone is expanded.

CDR3 DNA	CDR3 protein	clone size	V gene	J gene	D gene
TGTGCCAGCAGCACGACAGGGGAAAGCCGTGAAAAACTGTTTTTT	CASSTTGESREKLFF	NA	TRBV11-2	TRBJ1-4	TRBD1
TGCGCCACGGGACTAGCGGCGAACACCGGGGAGCTGTTTTTT	CATGLAANTGELFF	NA	TRBV5-1	TRBJ2-2	TRBD2
TGTGCCAGCAGAGCCTCGGGGAAAGGGGCCAACGTCCTGACTTTC	CASRASGKGANVLTF	NA	TRBV6-6	TRBJ2-6	NA
TGTGCCACCAGCTCCCGGGACACCAATCTCCTCTGGGCCAAAAACATTCAGTACTTC	CATSSRDTNLLWAKNIQYF	NA	TRBV15	TRBJ2-4	NA
TGCGCCAGCAGCTTGGAAGGGACAGGGCGTGAAAAACTGTTTTTT	CASSLEGTGREKLFF	once	TRBV5-1	TRBJ1-4	TRBD1
TGCAGCGTTGAAGGGGGCGTTGCCACTAACTATGGCTACACCTTC	CSVEGGVATNYGYTF	NA	TRBV29-1	TRBJ1-2	NA
TGCAGTGCTAGTAGCGACAGGGGTTGGAGATATGGCTACACCTTC	CSASSDRGWRYGYTF	NA	TRBV20-1	TRBJ1-2	TRBD1
TGTGCCAGTAGAGCACCCTCCGGGACAGGGGACCTCTCTGGGGCCAACGTCCTGACTTTC	CASRAPSGTGDLSGANVLTF	NA	TRBV19	TRBJ2-6	TRBD1
TGTGCCAGTAGTATAGGACAGGGTATCCACGAGCAGTACTTC	CASSIGQGIHEQYF	few	TRBV19	TRBJ2-7	TRBD1
TGTGCCAGCAGTGAATCTGAGGGGGCAACTAATGAAAAACTGTTTTTT	CASSESEGATNEKLFF	NA	TRBV25-1	TRBJ1-4	NA
TGTGCCAGCAGCCAAGAGTTAGGACAGGGGGCAAATGAAGCTTTCTTT	CASSQELGQGANEAFF	NA	TRBV3-1/TRBV3-2	TRBJ1-1	TRBD1
TGCAGCGTTGGGAGCAGGGTAGACACCGGGGAGCTGTTTTTT	CSVGSRVDTGELFF	NA	TRBV29-1	TRBJ2-2	NA
TGTGCCAGTAGAGGACAGGGAGATAATTCACCCCTCCACTTT	CASRGQGDNSPLHF	NA	TRBV6-5	TRBJ1-6	TRBD1
TGTGCCAGCAGCTCGGACAGGGCACCTGGCTACACCTTC	CASSSDRAPGYTF	NA	TRBV12-3/TRBV12-4	TRBJ1-2	TRBD1
TGTGCCAGCGCAAAAACCGGGTCCATGAACACTGAAGCTTTCTTT	CASAKTGSMNTEAFF	NA	TRBV2	TRBJ1-1	NA
TGTGCCAGCAGTAGGGACTTGAACACCGGGGAGCTGTTTTTT	CASSRDLNTGELFF	NA	TRBV6-2/TRBV6-3	TRBJ2-2	NA
TGTGCCAGCAGCGTAGGTCAGGGAAACACCATATATTTT	CASSVGQGNTIYF	NA	TRBV9	TRBJ1-3	NA
TGTGCCAGCAGCCTCCGGCGCGGGGACCGCTACACCGGGGAGCTGTTTTTT	CASSLRRGDRYTGELFF	NA	TRBV9	TRBJ2-2	NA
TGTGCCAGCTCCGGGACAGGGGACTATGGCTACACCTTC	CASSGTGDYGYTF	NA	TRBV9	TRBJ1-2	TRBD1
TGTGCCAGCAGCGTGGACAGAGTTAGCTCCTACGAGCAGTACTTC	CASSVDRVSSYEQYF	NA	TRBV9	TRBJ2-7	NA
TGTGCCAGCAGCCCGGGGACAGGGGTCCCCAATGAGCAGTTCTTC	CASSPGTGVPNEQFF	NA	TRBV7-2	TRBJ2-1	TRBD1
TGTGCCAGCAGCGCGTACGGGAATGAGCAGTTCTTC	CASSAYGNEQFF	NA	TRBV5-5	TRBJ2-1	NA
TGCGCCAGCAGCTTGAAGACAGGGTGGAATTCACCCCTCCACTTT	CASSLKTGWNSPLHF	NA	TRBV5-1	TRBJ1-6	TRBD1
TGTGCCAGCGTGGGGGGGTATCAGCCCCAGCATTTT	CASVGGYQPQHF	NA	TRBV28	TRBJ1-5	NA
TGCAGCGTTGAGGTAGCGGGGACAAACGAGCAGTACTTC	CSVEVAGTNEQYF	NA	TRBV29-1	TRBJ2-7	TRBD2
TGTGCCAGCAGCTTAGCGGGCCCGAGCTACGAGCAGTACTTC	CASSLAGPSYEQYF	NA	TRBV7-9	TRBJ2-7	NA
TGTGCCAGCAGCCAAGGGGGTGGTAATCAGCCCCAGCATTTT	CASSQGGGNQPQHF	NA	TRBV7-9	TRBJ1-5	NA
TGTGCCAGCAGTTCAGGGTTAGCTCAGCCCCAGCATTTT	CASSSGLAQPQHF	NA	TRBV5-8	TRBJ1-5	NA